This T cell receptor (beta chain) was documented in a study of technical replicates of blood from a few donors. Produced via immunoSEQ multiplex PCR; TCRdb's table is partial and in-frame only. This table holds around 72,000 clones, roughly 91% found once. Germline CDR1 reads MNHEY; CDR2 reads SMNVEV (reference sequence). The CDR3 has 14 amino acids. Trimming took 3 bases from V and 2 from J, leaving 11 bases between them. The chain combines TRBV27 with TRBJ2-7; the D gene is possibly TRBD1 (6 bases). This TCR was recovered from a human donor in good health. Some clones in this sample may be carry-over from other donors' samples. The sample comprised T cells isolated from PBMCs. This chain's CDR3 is CASSFGAGAYEQYF. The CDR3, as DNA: TGTGCCAGCAGTTTCGGTGCAGGGGCCTACGAGCAGTACTTC.